These 17 T cell receptor beta chains originate from one sample sequenced in a study of T cell repertoires in cytomegalovirus infection (dated by TCRdb to between 2018 and 2021). Instrument on record: Illumina HiSeq 1500. In TCRdb, the public reads were trimmed at Q25 with fastp and aligned with MiXCR, with productive beta chains retained. Duplicate CDR3 protein sequences are folded into a single record with the most common DNA and genes. The sample table holds approximately 700,000 distinct CDR3 sequences, of which about a third were seen once. The ten top clones hold 2.5% to 3.5% of the sample. Sequencing was carried out using PBMCs. The receptors were sampled from a human donor in good health (CMV status not recorded). Some clones in this sample may be carry-over from other donors' samples.

V and J are TRBV20-1 and TRBJ2-3; 9 bases are shared with TRBD1. CDR3 length: 15 residues. Germline values: CDR1 DFQATT, CDR2 SNEGSKA (reference sequence). J was trimmed by 0 bases and V by 4 bases; bases with no gene match: 5. The CDR3 loop is CSANDRGKSTDTQYF. Here the CDR3 DNA reads TGCAGTGCTAACGACAGGGGGAAGAGCACAGATACGCAGTATTTT.

This clonotype was recorded at least ten times. V and J are TRBV29-1 and TRBJ1-1; 11 bases align to TRBD1. Germline CDR1 SQVTM, CDR2 ANQGSEA. The CDR3 has 13 residues. V dropped 6 bases and J dropped 5; count of bases not matched to a gene: 5. CDR3 DNA: TGCAGCGTGGGGGACAGGGGGGGAACTGAAGCTTTCTTT. Residues: CSVGDRGGTEAFF.

This clonotype appeared a few times. The CDR3 sequence is CASSRTPGLAGGRDTGELFF. The CDR3 DNA follows: TGTGCCAGCAGCAGAACACCGGGACTAGCGGGAGGGCGGGATACCGGGGAGCTGTTTTTT. The chain combines TRBV7-6 with TRBJ2-2; 16 positions match TRBD2. J was trimmed by 5 bases and V by 5 bases; bases with no gene match: 14. There are 20 residues in the CDR3. The V gene's germline CDR1 is SGHVS and CDR2 FNYEAQ.

The J gene is TRBJ1-5, the V gene TRBV18; D not resolved. Germline V CDR1 and CDR2: KGHSH, LQKENI. V was cut by 4 bases and J by 3 bases, with 13 bases left in between. The CDR3 is 15 amino acids. The CDR3 bases are TGTGCCAGCTCACTCGGACGGAAAAACAATCAGCCCCAGCATTTT. Protein product: CASSLGRKNNQPQHF. The whole variable domain, filled in from reference TRBV18 and TRBJ1-5, reads NAGVMQNPRHLVRRRGQEARLRCSPMKGHSHVYWYRQLPEEGLKFMVYLQKENIIDESGMPKERFSAEFPKEGPSILRIQQVVRGDSAAYFCASSLGRKNNQPQHFGDGTRLSIL.

The chain links TRBV20-1 to TRBJ1-1; D is unclear. Trimming took off 1 base at V and 9 bases at J, with 12 bases between the two ends. From germline, CDR1 is DFQATT and CDR2 SNEGSKA (reference sequence). CDR3 length equals 12 residues. The CDR3 sequence is CSARGPRAQAFF. CDR3 coding DNA: TGCAGTGCTAGAGGTCCGCGTGCTCAAGCTTTCTTT.

In this sample, this clonotype turned up once. V usage is TRBV7-9 and J usage is TRBJ1-3; tentatively, D is TRBD1 (5 bases). Germline V CDR1 and CDR2: SEHNR, FQNEAQ (reference sequence). CDR3 length equals 16 residues. V lost 6 bases and J lost 2, with 17 bases in between. CDR3 sequence: CASRAESGRAGNTIYF. The CDR3 region has the DNA TGTGCCAGCAGAGCCGAGTCGGGCAGGGCTGGAAACACCATATATTTT.

The genes are TRBV10-3 and TRBJ1-3; TRBD1 agrees at 8 bases. V shed 5 bases, J shed 0 bases, and the junction held 6 bases outside the gene matches. CDR1 and CDR2 from the germline V gene are ENHRY and SYGVKD. The CDR3 is made up of 16 amino acids. The CDR3 loop is CAISPTGAISGNTIYF. The CDR3 DNA reads as TGTGCCATCAGTCCGACAGGGGCAATCTCTGGAAACACCATATATTTT.

A remark on this clonotype: Here the CDR3 omits its conserved ending phenylalanine or tryptophan, so a read error is the likely source. The DNA is left out, because the CDR3 cannot be placed on it with certainty; the CDR3 is given as TCRdb lists it. This sequence joins TRBV11-3 and TRBJ1-1. The germline gives CDR1 SGHNT, CDR2 YENEEA. Inclusive of both ends, the CDR3 amounts to 15 amino acids. CDR3 protein: CASSLDGGPDTEDFL.

This clonotype has a handful of counts. The chain is built from TRBV6-1 and TRBJ1-6, with D possibly TRBD1 on 5 matching bases. Deletions cut 2 bases from V and 11 bases from J, with 22 bases between. The CDR3 spans 17 residues. Germline assignment: CDR1 MNHNS and CDR2 SASEGT. As DNA, the CDR3 is TGTGCCAGCAGTGAATTGAGGGGAAAGATCCGGGAAACACCCCTCCACTTT. This translates into CASSELRGKIRETPLHF.

A remark on this clonotype: Just one base apart from a much larger clone, this may be a read error. The rearrangement joins TRBV6-5 to TRBJ2-1; tentatively, D is TRBD2 (5 bases). Germline V CDR1 and CDR2: MNHEY, SVGAGI. Trimming took 6 bases from V and 0 from J, leaving 15 bases between them. This CDR3 is built from 16 residues. In DNA, the CDR3 is TGTGCCAGCAGCCCTGGACTGACGAGCTCCTACAATGAGCAGTTCTTC. It translates to CASSPGLTSSYNEQFF.

This clonotype has just one count. The chain is built from TRBV12-3 or TRBV12-4 and TRBJ2-1; D is unclear. CDR3 length: 14 residues. The germline V and J ends were trimmed by 6 bases and 4 bases, with 13 bases remaining between them. The CDR3 protein is CASSVLMPYNEQFF. Here the CDR3 DNA reads TGTGCCAGCAGCGTGCTCATGCCGTACAATGAGCAGTTCTTC.

This clonotype showed up just a few times. V gene TRBV19 combines with J gene TRBJ2-5, with TRBD2 as a possible D gene (6 bases). The CDR3 totals 14 residues. The germline gives CDR1 LNHDA, CDR2 SQIVND (reference sequence). Trimming left V 3 bases short and J 4 bases short, with 12 bases between. The CDR3 spells CASSIGGTAETQYF. The CDR3 nucleotides read TGTGCCAGTAGTATCGGCGGGACGGCAGAGACCCAGTACTTC.

In this sample, this clonotype turned up many times. The rearrangement uses TRBV20-1 and TRBJ2-4; TRBD1 is a possible D gene (5 bases). Looked up from germline, CDR1 is DFQATT and CDR2 is SNEGSKA (reference sequence). With 0 bases removed from V and 5 bases from J, the gap between germline ends came to 14 bases. This CDR3 has 15 residues. CDR3 coding DNA: TGCAGTGCTAGAGATCTCGCAGGGTTAGAAAACATTCAGTACTTC. Translation: CSARDLAGLENIQYF.

Remarks on this clonotype: This may be a read error: a much more frequent sequence differs by one nucleotide. No conserved phenylalanine or tryptophan ends this CDR3, so it is likely a read error. The chain combines TRBV19 with TRBJ1-5; possible D gene TRBD1, 5 bases. The V end lost 3 bases, the J end lost 6 bases, and 12 bases lay between the germline ends. CDR1 and CDR2 (germline): LNHDA, SQIVND (reference sequence). The CDR3 loop spans 14 amino acids. CDR3 in amino acids: CASSISSGTQPQHL. CDR3 in DNA: TGTGCCAGTAGTATCTCTTCGGGGACTCAGCCCCAGCATTTG.

This clonotype was found a few times. One end of the junction fails to match germline, which may point to a read error. The chain is built from TRBV10-3 and TRBJ1-3, with TRBD1 matching over 7 bases. CDR3 length: 15 amino acids. In germline, CDR1 is ENHRY, CDR2 SYGVKD. CDR3: CAISESQGTGNTIYF. The DNA for the CDR3 is TGTGCCATCAGCGAGTCACAGGGGACTGGAAACACCATATATTTT.

The genes are TRBV28 and TRBJ2-2; tentatively, D is TRBD2 (6 bases). V shed 7 bases and J shed 4 bases, with 10 bases lying between them. CDR1 is MDHEN and CDR2 is SYDVKM in the germline V gene. CDR3 length: 13 amino acids. The CDR3 DNA reads as TGTGCCAGCACCCCGGGACTCACCGGGGAGCTGTTTTTT. Residues: CASTPGLTGELFF.

Details on this clonotype: An end of the junction differs from the germline gene, which may be a read error. The V call is TRBV6-1, the J call TRBJ1-1, with a possible D match to TRBD1 (5 bases). Germline CDR1 and CDR2: MNHNS and SASEGT. The CDR3 length is 11 residues. The CDR3 region is CASSENAGENF. DNA for the CDR3: TGTGCCAGCAGTGAAAATGCGGGGGAGAATTTT.